Shown below are 13 T cell receptor beta chains from a single sample sequenced in a study of T-cell memory formation after mild COVID-19. TCRdb re-derived calls from the 5' RACE reads in MiXCR, one entry per CDR3 protein. The sample lists about 130,000 distinct CDR3 sequences; roughly a quarter were seen once. Sequenced material: PBMCs or a T cell subset sorted from them (not recorded which). These TCRs come from an adult woman who had mild COVID-19 (a few samples of this study predate the infection). Cell type and time point are not known.

This clonotype was observed a few times. V usage is TRBV5-1 and J usage is TRBJ2-1; 7 nucleotides agree with TRBD2. The CDR3 is made up of 15 amino acids. Unmatched junction bases numbered 5, after V lost 3 bases and J lost 2 bases. CDR1 and CDR2 (germline): SGHRS, YFSETQ. DNA for the CDR3: TGCGCCAGCAGCTCCAGCGGGGCAACCTACAATGAGCAGTTCTTC. It is translated as CASSSSGATYNEQFF.

V and J are TRBV7-9 and TRBJ1-2, with 7 bases identical to TRBD1. J gave up 0 bases and V 5 bases, and 15 bases lay outside the gene matches. Germline-derived CDR1 and CDR2 are SEHNR and FQNEAQ (reference sequence). This CDR3 is 18 amino acids long. The CDR3 DNA sequence: TGTGCCAGCAGCCCGGTGAAAGAGGACAGGACAGCTAACTATGGCTACACCTTC. Amino acid sequence: CASSPVKEDRTANYGYTF.

There are a few counts of this clonotype. V usage is TRBV4-3 and J usage is TRBJ2-2; 7 bases fit TRBD1. The V and J ends lost 2 bases and 6 bases, in that order; junction bases with no gene match: 12. From germline, CDR1 is LGHNA and CDR2 YSLEER. The CDR3 extends over 17 amino acids. The CDR3 reads CASSQLQSDRVPGELFF. The CDR3 DNA follows: TGCGCCAGCAGCCAACTCCAGAGTGACAGGGTTCCCGGGGAGCTGTTTTTT.

The chain has TRBV4-3 and TRBJ1-5; D remains ambiguous. Per germline, CDR1 LGHNA and CDR2 YSLEER. This CDR3 has 15 amino acids. Trimming shortened V by 1 base and J by 2 bases, and 9 bases separated the two germline ends. In nucleotides, the CDR3 is TGCGCCAGCAGCCAAGGAGTGGGCGGCAATCAGCCCCAGCATTTT. Its translation is CASSQGVGGNQPQHF.

This clonotype was seen only a few times. The genes are TRBV7-9 and TRBJ2-1, with 8 bases lining up with TRBD2. Germline CDR1 and CDR2: SEHNR and FQNEAQ (reference sequence). V shed 5 bases and J 4 bases; nucleotides not matched to a gene: 10. The CDR3 is 16 amino acids. CDR3 nucleotide sequence: TGTGCCAGCAGCATAGGGCTAGCGGGCCGTTACAATGAGCAGTTCTTC. Translating gives CASSIGLAGRYNEQFF.

This clonotype was seen a few times. This chain links TRBV29-1 with TRBJ2-2, with D perhaps TRBD2 (6 bases). The CDR3 is made up of 16 amino acids. CDR1 is SQVTM, CDR2 ANQGSEA, per germline. As DNA, the CDR3 is TGCACCTATCGGGCTGGGCTAGCGCCTAACACCGGGGAGCTGTTTTTT. It codes for CTYRAGLAPNTGELFF.

The chain combines TRBV11-2 with TRBJ2-3; maybe TRBD2 (6 bases). Germline loops: CDR1 SGHAT, CDR2 FQNNGV. The ends were cut back, 2 bases at V and 6 bases at J, with 21 bases in the middle. The CDR3 contains 17 residues. In nucleotides, the CDR3 is TGTGCCAGCAGCTTATACCTCGCGGGACTGGAAGGGGATACGCAGTATTTT. As protein: CASSLYLAGLEGDTQYF.

This chain links TRBV4-3 with TRBJ2-2, with D possibly matching TRBD1 (5 bases). Deletions cut 4 bases from V and 4 bases from J, with 13 bases between. The CDR3 spans 15 residues. CDR1 and CDR2 (germline): LGHNA, YSLEER. CDR3 sequence reads: CASSPDMVVTGELFF. The CDR3 DNA follows: TGCGCCAGCAGCCCGGACATGGTGGTCACCGGGGAGCTGTTTTTT.

This clonotype was counted between two and nine times. J is TRBJ2-1 and V is TRBV20-1, with unresolved D. The V end was cut by 0 bases, the J end by 3 bases, with 15 bases between. CDR3 size: 16 residues. Germline lookup yields CDR1 DFQATT and CDR2 SNEGSKA (reference sequence). In DNA form, the CDR3 reads TGCAGTGCTAGAGAACCTCTTAGAGTCCTCTACAATGAGCAGTTCTTC. Residues: CSAREPLRVLYNEQFF.

The chain's CDR3 is CASSLVQASGETQYF. CDR3 coding DNA: TGTGCCAGCAGCTTAGTACAGGCCAGCGGGGAGACCCAGTACTTC. The chain employs TRBV6-1 and TRBJ2-5, with D perhaps TRBD2 (6 bases). Trimming pared 6 bases from V and 5 bases from J, leaving 19 bases between. CDR3 size: 15 residues. Germline V gene sequence: CDR1 MNHNS, CDR2 SASEGT.

This clonotype was picked up a small number of times. The V gene is TRBV9, the J gene TRBJ2-1; D remains unclear. With 4 bases removed from V and 0 bases from J, the gap between germline ends came to 11 bases. The CDR3 runs to 15 residues. Germline V gene lookup returns CDR1 SGDLS and CDR2 YYNGEE. This chain's CDR3 is CASSPPLSSYNEQFF. The CDR3, as DNA: TGTGCCAGCAGCCCCCCGTTGAGCTCCTACAATGAGCAGTTCTTC. Full variable domain (outside the CDR3, taken from reference TRBV9 and TRBJ2-1): DSGVTQTPKHLITATGQRVTLRCSPRSGDLSVYWYQQSLDQGLQFLIQYYNGEERAKGNILERFSAQQFPDLHSELNLSSLELGDSALYFCASSPPLSSYNEQFFGPGTRLTVL.

The V and J genes are TRBV19 and TRBJ2-1; 8 bases line up with TRBD2. This CDR3 has 13 amino acids. Germline trimming cut 1 base from V and 13 bases from J; bases unmatched to any gene: 6. Per germline, CDR1 LNHDA and CDR2 SQIVND (reference sequence). The CDR3 here is CASSIGNSGAQFF. CDR3 bases: TGTGCCAGTAGTATAGGAAATAGCGGGGCACAGTTCTTC.

This clonotype was detected only a few times. The chain uses TRBV7-9 and TRBJ2-7; 8 positions agree with TRBD2. Per germline, CDR1 SEHNR and CDR2 FQNEAQ (reference sequence). V trimming: 5 bases; J trimming: 2 bases; junction bases outside the gene matches: 8. The CDR3 sequence is 15 residues long. CDR3 sequence (DNA): TGTGCCAGCAGCGGTCCGAGCGGGGGCACCTACGAGCAGTACTTC. This sequence encodes CASSGPSGGTYEQYF.